This T cell receptor beta chain was identified during a study of blood T cell repertoires in COVID-19. Authors' analysis steps: Quantification of nucleated cells was approximated via reference gene primer amplification. Clones were sequenced by immunoSEQ multiplex PCR, and TCRdb holds only the in-frame ones, with some missing. V and J calls and clone size are as listed in that table; D and trimming were resolved from the DNA. Of about 300,000 clones detected, roughly 86% appear once; the ten largest clones hold less than 3.5%. The age range of participants was about 18 to 95 years, with residence in around 22 US areas. Cohort allocation depended upon clinical history that participants reported. The study recruited exposed participants who had met a COVID-19 case within 2 weeks before entry. This sequence was found in a woman between 45 and 65 years old who had been exposed to COVID-19. The source material was PBMCs or T cells enriched from blood (not recorded which).

CDR3 amino acids: CASSTLAGDVTGELFF. Written as DNA, the CDR3 is TGTGCCAGCAGCACTCTAGCGGGGGATGTCACCGGGGAGCTGTTTTTT. The chain links TRBV5-4 to TRBJ2-2, with 10 bases lining up with TRBD2. The CDR3 contains 16 residues. Germline V gene data show CDR1 as SGHNT and CDR2 as YYREEE (reference sequence). J gave up 4 bases and V 4 bases, and 7 bases lay outside the gene matches.